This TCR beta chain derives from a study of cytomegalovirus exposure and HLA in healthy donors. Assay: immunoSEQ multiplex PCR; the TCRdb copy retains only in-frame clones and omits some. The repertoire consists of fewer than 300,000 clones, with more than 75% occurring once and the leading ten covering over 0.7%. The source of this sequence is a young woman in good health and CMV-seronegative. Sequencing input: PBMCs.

The CDR3 protein is CASSLGGRAGTDTQYF. The CDR3 bases are TGTGCCAGCAGCTTAGGCGGGAGGGCCGGCACAGATACGCAGTATTTT. This sequence joins TRBV7-9 and TRBJ2-3, with 9 bases that match TRBD2. The germline gives CDR1 SEHNR, CDR2 FQNEAQ (reference sequence). V lost 1 base and J lost 1; bases outside the gene matches: 3. This CDR3 comprises 16 residues.